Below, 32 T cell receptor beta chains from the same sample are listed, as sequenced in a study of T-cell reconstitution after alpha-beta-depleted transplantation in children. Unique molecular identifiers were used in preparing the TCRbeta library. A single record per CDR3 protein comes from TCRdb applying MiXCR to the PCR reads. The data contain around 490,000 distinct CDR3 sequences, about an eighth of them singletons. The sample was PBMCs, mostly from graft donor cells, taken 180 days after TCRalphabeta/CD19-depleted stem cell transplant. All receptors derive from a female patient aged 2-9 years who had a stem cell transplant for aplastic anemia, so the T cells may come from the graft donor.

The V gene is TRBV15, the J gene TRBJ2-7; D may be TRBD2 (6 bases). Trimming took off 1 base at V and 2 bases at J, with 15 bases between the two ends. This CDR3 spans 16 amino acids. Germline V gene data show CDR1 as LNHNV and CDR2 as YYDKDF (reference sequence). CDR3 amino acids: CATSRGGLGTTYEQYF. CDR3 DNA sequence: TGTGCCACCAGCAGAGGGGGACTTGGCACTACCTACGAGCAGTACTTC. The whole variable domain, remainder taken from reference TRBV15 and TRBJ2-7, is DAMVIQNPRYQVTQFGKPVTLSCSQTLNHNVMYWYQQKSSQAPKLLFHYYDKDFNNEADTPDNFQSRRPNTSFCFLDIRSPGLGDTAMYLCATSRGGLGTTYEQYFGPGTRLTVT.

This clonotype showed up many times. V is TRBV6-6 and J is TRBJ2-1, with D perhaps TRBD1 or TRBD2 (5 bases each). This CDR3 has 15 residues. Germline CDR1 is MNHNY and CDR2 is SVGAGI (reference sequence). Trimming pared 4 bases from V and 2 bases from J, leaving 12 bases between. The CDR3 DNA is TGTGCCAGCAGTTTCGAGGGGCCCGCCTACAATGAGCAGTTCTTC. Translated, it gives CASSFEGPAYNEQFF.

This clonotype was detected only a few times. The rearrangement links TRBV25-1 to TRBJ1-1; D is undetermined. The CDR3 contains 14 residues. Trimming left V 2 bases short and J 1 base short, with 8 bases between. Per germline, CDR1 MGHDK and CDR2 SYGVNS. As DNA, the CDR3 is TGTGCCAGCAGTGAAAGATTGAGGAACACTGAAGCTTTCTTT. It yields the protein CASSERLRNTEAFF.

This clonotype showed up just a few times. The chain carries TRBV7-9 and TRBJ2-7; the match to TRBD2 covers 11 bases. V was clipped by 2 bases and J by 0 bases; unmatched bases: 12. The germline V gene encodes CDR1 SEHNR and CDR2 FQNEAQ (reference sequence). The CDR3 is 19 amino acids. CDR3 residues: CASSLMAVAGGTSSYEQYF. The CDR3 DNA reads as TGTGCCAGCAGCTTAATGGCGGTAGCGGGAGGGACCAGCTCCTACGAGCAGTACTTC.

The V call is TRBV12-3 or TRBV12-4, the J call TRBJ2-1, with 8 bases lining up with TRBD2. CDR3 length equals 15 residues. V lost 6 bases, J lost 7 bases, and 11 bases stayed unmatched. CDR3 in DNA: TGTGCCAGCAGCCCGGGACTAGTAAAAACAAATGAGCAGTTCTTC. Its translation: CASSPGLVKTNEQFF.

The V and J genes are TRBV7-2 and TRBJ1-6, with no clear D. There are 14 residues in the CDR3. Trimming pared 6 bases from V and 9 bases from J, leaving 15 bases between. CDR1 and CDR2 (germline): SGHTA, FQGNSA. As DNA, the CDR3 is TGTGCCAGCAGGGGTATCCGAGTAATTTCACCCCTCCACTTT. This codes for CASRGIRVISPLHF.

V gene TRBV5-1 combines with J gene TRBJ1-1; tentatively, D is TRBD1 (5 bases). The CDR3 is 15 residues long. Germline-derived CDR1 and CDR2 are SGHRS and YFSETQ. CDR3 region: CELGILGETSSEAFF. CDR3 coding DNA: TGCGAGTTAGGCATCTTGGGGGAGACTAGCTCTGAAGCTTTCTTT.

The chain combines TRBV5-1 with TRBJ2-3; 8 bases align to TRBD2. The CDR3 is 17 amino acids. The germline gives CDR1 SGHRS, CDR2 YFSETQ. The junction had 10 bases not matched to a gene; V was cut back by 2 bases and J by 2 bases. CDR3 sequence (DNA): TGCGCCAGCAGCTTTCGCCCAACTAGCGGTCTCACAGATACGCAGTATTTT. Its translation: CASSFRPTSGLTDTQYF.

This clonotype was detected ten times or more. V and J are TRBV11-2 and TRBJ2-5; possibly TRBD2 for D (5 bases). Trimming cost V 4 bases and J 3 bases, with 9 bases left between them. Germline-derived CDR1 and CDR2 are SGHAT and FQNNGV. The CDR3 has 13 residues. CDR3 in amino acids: CASSSGLKETQYF. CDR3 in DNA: TGTGCCAGCAGCTCCGGACTGAAAGAGACCCAGTACTTC.

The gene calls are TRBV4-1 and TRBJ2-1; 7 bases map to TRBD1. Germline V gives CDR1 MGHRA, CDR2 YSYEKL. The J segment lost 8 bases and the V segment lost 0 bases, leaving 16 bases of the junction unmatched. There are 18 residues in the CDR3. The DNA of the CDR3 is TGCGCCAGCAGCCAAGATCGCGGCAGGGGGATAAGGAGCGATGAGCAGTTCTTC. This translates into CASSQDRGRGIRSDEQFF.

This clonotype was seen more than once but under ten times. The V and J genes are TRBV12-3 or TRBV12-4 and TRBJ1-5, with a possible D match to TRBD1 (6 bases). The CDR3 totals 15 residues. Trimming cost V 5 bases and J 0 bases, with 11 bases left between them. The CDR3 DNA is TGTGCCAGCAGTCAGGGACATTATAGCAATCAGCCCCAGCATTTT. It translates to CASSQGHYSNQPQHF.

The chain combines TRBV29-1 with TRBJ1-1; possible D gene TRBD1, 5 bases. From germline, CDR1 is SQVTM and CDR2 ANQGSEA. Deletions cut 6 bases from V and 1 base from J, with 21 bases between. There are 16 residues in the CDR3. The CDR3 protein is CSVLKYRFLPNTEAFF. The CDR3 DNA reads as TGCAGCGTCCTAAAATACAGGTTTTTACCGAACACTGAAGCTTTCTTT.

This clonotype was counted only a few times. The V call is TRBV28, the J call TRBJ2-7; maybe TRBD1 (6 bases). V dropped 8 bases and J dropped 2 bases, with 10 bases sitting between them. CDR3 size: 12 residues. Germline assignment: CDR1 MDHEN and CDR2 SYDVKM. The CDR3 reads CASSGTTYEQYV. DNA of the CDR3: TGTGCCAGCTCCGGGACAACCTACGAGCAGTACGTC.

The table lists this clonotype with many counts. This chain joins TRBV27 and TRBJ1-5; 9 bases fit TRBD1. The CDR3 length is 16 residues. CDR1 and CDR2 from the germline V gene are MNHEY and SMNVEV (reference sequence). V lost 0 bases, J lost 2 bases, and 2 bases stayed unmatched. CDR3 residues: CASSLSWDRGNQPQHF. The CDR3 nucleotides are TGTGCCAGCAGTTTATCCTGGGACAGGGGCAATCAGCCCCAGCATTTT.

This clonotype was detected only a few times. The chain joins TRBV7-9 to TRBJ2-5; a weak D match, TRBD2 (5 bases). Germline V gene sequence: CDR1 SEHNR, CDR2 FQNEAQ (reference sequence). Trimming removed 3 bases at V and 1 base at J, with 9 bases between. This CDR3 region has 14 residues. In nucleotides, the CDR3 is TGTGCCAGCAGCTTTCTAGCCCCCCAAGAGACCCAGTACTTC. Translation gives CASSFLAPQETQYF.

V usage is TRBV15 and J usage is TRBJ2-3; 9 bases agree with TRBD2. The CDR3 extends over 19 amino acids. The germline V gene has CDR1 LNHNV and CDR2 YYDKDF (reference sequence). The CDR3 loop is CAIRPGAETLAGLLDTQYF. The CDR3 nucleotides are TGTGCAATTAGGCCGGGAGCAGAGACACTAGCGGGCCTACTAGATACGCAGTATTTT.

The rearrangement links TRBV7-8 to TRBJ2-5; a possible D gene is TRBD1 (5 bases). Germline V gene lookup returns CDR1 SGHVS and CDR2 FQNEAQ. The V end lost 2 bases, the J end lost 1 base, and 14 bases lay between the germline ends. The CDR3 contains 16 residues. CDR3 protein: CASSLFPGWSQETQYF. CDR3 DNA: TGTGCCAGCAGCTTATTCCCAGGGTGGAGCCAAGAGACCCAGTACTTC. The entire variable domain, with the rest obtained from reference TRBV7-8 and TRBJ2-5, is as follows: GAGVSQSPRYKVAKRGQDVALRCDPISGHVSLFWYQQALGQGPEFLTYFQNEAQLDKSGLPSDRFFAERPEGSVSTLKIQRTQQEDSAVYLCASSLFPGWSQETQYFGPGTRLLVL.

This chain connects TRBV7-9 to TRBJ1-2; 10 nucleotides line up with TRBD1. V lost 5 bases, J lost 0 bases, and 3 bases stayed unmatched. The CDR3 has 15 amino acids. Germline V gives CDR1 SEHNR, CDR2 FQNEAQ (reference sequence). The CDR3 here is CASSIGQGANYGYTF. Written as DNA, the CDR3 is TGTGCCAGCAGCATAGGACAGGGGGCTAACTATGGCTACACCTTC. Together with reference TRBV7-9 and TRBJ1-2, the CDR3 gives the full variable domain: DTGVSQNPRHKITKRGQNVTFRCDPISEHNRLYWYRQTLGQGPEFLTYFQNEAQLEKSRLLSDRFSAERPKGSFSTLEIQRTEQGDSAMYLCASSIGQGANYGYTFGSGTRLTVV.

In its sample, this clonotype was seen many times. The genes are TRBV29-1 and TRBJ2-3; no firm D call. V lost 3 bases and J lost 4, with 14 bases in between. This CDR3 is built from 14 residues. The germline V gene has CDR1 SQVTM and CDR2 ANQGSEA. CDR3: CSVDPRPRPDTQYF. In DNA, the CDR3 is TGCAGCGTTGACCCGCGCCCAAGGCCAGATACGCAGTATTTT.

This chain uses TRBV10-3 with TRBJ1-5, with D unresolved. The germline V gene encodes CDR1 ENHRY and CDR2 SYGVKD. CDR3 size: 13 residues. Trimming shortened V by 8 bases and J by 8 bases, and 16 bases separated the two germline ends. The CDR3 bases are TGTGCCATCCTGCGTCGACCTGGGGAGCCCCAGCATTTT. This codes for CAILRRPGEPQHF.

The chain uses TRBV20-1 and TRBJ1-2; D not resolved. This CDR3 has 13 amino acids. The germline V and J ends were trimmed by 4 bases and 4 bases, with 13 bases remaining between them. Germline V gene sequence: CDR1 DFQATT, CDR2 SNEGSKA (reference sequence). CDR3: CSAKEGEGYGYTF. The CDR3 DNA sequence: TGCAGTGCTAAGGAAGGAGAGGGCTATGGCTACACCTTC.

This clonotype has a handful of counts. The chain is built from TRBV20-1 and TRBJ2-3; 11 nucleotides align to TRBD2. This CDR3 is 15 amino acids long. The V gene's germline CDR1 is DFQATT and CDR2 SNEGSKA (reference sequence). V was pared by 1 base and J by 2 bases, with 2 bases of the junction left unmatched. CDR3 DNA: TGCAGTGCTAGAGGACTAGCGGGATACACAGATACGCAGTATTTT. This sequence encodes CSARGLAGYTDTQYF.

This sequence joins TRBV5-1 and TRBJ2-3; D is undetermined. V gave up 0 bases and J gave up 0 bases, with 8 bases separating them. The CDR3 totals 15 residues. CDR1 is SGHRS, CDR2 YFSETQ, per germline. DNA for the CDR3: TGCGCCAGCAGCTTGGACGTTGCTAGCACAGATACGCAGTATTTT. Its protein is CASSLDVASTDTQYF.

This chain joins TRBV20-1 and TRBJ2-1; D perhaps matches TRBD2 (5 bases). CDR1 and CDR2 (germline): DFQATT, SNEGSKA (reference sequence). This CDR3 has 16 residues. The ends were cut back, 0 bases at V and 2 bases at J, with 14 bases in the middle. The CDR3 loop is CSARDLLEVPYNEQFF. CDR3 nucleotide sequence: TGCAGTGCTAGAGATTTGTTGGAGGTCCCCTACAATGAGCAGTTCTTC.

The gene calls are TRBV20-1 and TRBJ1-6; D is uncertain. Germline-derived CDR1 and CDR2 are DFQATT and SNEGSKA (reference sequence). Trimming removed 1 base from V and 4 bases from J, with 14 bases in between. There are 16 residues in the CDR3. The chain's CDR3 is CSARVPRQLYNSPLHF. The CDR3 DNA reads TGCAGTGCTAGAGTTCCCCGGCAGTTATATAATTCACCCCTCCACTTT.

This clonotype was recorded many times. CDR3 in amino acids: CATSEWGVTNNEQFF. For the CDR3, the DNA is TGTGCCACCAGTGAATGGGGAGTAACAAACAATGAGCAGTTCTTC. The rearrangement uses TRBV24-1 and TRBJ2-1; D might be TRBD2 (5 bases). The germline V and J ends were trimmed by 4 bases and 5 bases, with 14 bases remaining between them. This CDR3 has 15 amino acids. The germline CDR1 and CDR2 sequences are KGHDR and SFDVKD.

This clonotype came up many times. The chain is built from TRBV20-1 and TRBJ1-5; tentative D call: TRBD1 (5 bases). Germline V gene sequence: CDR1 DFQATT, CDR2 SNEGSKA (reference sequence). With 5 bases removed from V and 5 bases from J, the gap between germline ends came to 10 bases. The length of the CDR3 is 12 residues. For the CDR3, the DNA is TGCAGTGCTCGGATGGGACATCAGCCCCAGCATTTT. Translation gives CSARMGHQPQHF.

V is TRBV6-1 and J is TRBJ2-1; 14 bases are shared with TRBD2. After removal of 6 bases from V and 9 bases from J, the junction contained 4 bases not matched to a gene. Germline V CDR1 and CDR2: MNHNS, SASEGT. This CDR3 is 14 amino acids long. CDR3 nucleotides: TGTGCCAGCAGGACTAGCGGGAGGGTTGGTGAGCAGTTCTTC. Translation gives CASRTSGRVGEQFF.

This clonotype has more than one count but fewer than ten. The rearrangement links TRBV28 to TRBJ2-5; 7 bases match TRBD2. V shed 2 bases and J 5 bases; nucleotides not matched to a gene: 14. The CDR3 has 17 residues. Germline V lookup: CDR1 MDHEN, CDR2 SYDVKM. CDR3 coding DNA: TGTGCCAGCAGTTTAGGTGCTAAGCGGGATTATTTTGAGACCCAGTACTTC. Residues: CASSLGAKRDYFETQYF.

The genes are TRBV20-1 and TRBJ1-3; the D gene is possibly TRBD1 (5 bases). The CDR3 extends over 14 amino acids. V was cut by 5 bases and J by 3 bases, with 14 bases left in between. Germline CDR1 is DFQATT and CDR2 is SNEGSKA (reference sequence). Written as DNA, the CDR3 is TGCAGTGCTTGGGACCGGGGGAATGGAAACACCATATATTTT. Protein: CSAWDRGNGNTIYF.

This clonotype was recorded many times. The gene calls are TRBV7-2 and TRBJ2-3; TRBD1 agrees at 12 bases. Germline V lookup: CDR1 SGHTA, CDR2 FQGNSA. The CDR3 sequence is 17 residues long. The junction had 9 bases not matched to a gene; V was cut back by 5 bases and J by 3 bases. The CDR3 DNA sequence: TGTGCCAGCAGCCCGCCGGGACAGGGGGCGAGGACAGATACGCAGTATTTT. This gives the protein CASSPPGQGARTDTQYF.

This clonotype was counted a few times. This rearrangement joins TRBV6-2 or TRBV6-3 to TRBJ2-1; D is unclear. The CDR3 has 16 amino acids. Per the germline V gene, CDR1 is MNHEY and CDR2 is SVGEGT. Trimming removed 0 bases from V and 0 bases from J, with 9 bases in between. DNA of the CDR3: TGTGCCAGCAGTTACTCGGCTTGGAGCTCCTACAATGAGCAGTTCTTC. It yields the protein CASSYSAWSSYNEQFF.